Shown below are 27 T cell receptor beta chains from a single sample sequenced in a study of T cell repertoires in cytomegalovirus infection. No antigen has been identified for these receptors. TCRdb reprocessed the reads via MiXCR and lists one record per CDR3 protein. Among some 99,000 distinct CDR3 sequences, 25% to 30% were seen once, and the ten largest hold roughly three quarters. Sequencing was performed on CD8+ T cells from cultured PBMCs, taken from culture after CMV antigen stimulation. The receptor set was obtained from a human donor in good health (CMV status not recorded). Some clones in this sample may be carry-over from other donors' samples.

The J gene is TRBJ2-1, the V gene TRBV20-1; D gene unclear. V was shortened by 1 base and J by 6 bases, with 13 bases between the two germline ends. This CDR3 is 14 amino acids long. Germline-derived CDR1 and CDR2 are DFQATT and SNEGSKA (reference sequence). Here the CDR3 reads CSARVANSGNEQFF. The CDR3, as DNA: TGCAGTGCTAGAGTTGCGAATTCTGGCAATGAGCAGTTCTTC.

The chain carries TRBV6-2 or TRBV6-3 and TRBJ1-2; D not resolved. The V gene lost 6 bases and the J gene lost 0 bases, with 8 bases spanning the gap. Looked up from germline, CDR1 is MNHEY and CDR2 is SVGEGT. This CDR3 is built from 13 residues. CDR3 loop: CASRDQSNYGYTF. CDR3 coding DNA: TGTGCCAGCAGAGATCAGTCTAACTATGGCTACACCTTC.

This chain uses TRBV2 with TRBJ2-5; a possible D gene is TRBD1 (5 bases). Germline CDR1 SNHLY, CDR2 FYNNEI. V lost 3 bases and J 0 bases, leaving 11 bases between the germline ends. The CDR3 totals 15 residues. CDR3 DNA sequence: TGTGCCAGCAGTGAGGCCGAGACAGACCAAGAGACCCAGTACTTC. This sequence encodes CASSEAETDQETQYF.

This sequence joins TRBV19 and TRBJ2-1, with 11 bases that match TRBD2. This CDR3 has 15 residues. The germline gives CDR1 LNHDA, CDR2 SQIVND (reference sequence). The J segment lost 4 bases and the V segment lost 3 bases, leaving 2 bases of the junction unmatched. The CDR3 nucleotides read TGTGCCAGTAGTATGGCTAGCGGGGGGTACAATGAGCAGTTCTTC. It translates to CASSMASGGYNEQFF. The variable domain in full, with the rest retrieved from reference TRBV19 and TRBJ2-1, is DGGITQSPKYLFRKEGQNVTLSCEQNLNHDAMYWYRQDPGQGLRLIYYSQIVNDFQKGDIAEGYSVSREKKESFPLTVTSAQKNPTAFYLCASSMASGGYNEQFFGPGTRLTVL.

V gene TRBV12-5 combines with J gene TRBJ2-1; 7 nucleotides match TRBD1. Trimming removed 4 bases from V and 8 bases from J; junction bases left unmatched: 11. Germline V gives CDR1 LGHNT, CDR2 FRNRAP. The CDR3 has 15 residues. The DNA for the CDR3 is TGTGCTAGTGGTTGGTTGACAGGGTTAGGTGATGAGCAGTTCTTC. It encodes CASGWLTGLGDEQFF.

The CDR3 nucleotides read TGCGCCAGCAGCCAAGTAGACGGACTCGAGCAGTACTTC. Translating it yields CASSQVDGLEQYF. This chain joins TRBV4-3 and TRBJ2-7; possibly TRBD2 for D (5 bases). CDR1 and CDR2 from the germline V gene are LGHNA and YSLEER. Deletions cut 1 base from V and 6 bases from J, with 10 bases between. This CDR3 is built from 13 residues.

This clonotype has a handful of counts. The J gene is TRBJ1-5, the V gene TRBV27; D possibly corresponds to TRBD1 (6 bases). V shed 7 bases and J shed 5 bases, with 24 bases lying between them. The germline V gene encodes CDR1 MNHEY and CDR2 SMNVEV (reference sequence). The CDR3 covers 17 residues. CDR3 DNA: TGTGCCAGCAAACCTCTACAGGGACCAGGGGAGGATCAGCCCCAGCATTTT. It encodes CASKPLQGPGEDQPQHF.

The rearrangement uses TRBV24-1 and TRBJ1-5; D is undetermined. Germline-derived CDR1 and CDR2 are KGHDR and SFDVKD. The CDR3 loop spans 15 amino acids. The V and J ends lost 4 bases and 5 bases respectively, with 14 bases between them. The CDR3 sequence is CATSDPNSPDQPQHF. The DNA for the CDR3 is TGTGCCACCAGTGACCCTAACAGTCCAGATCAGCCCCAGCATTTT.

J is TRBJ2-3 and V is TRBV9; D call uncertain. The CDR3 is 15 residues long. Germline lookup yields CDR1 SGDLS and CDR2 YYNGEE. V lost 0 bases and J 6 bases, leaving 14 bases between the germline ends. CDR3 bases: TGTGCCAGCAGCGTAGGGACCACGACTCTGGATACGCAGTATTTT. This translates into CASSVGTTTLDTQYF.

This clonotype has at least ten counts. The rearrangement links TRBV5-1 to TRBJ1-2; 8 nucleotides line up with TRBD1. Germline V gene lookup returns CDR1 SGHRS and CDR2 YFSETQ. The length of the CDR3 is 13 residues. J gave up 4 bases and V 4 bases, and 3 bases lay outside the gene matches. As DNA, the CDR3 is TGCGCCAGCAGCAAAACAGGGGGCTATGGCTACACCTTC. Translating it yields CASSKTGGYGYTF.

The sample holds a few counts of this clonotype. The chain combines TRBV19 with TRBJ1-2; D is unresolved. Germline lookup yields CDR1 LNHDA and CDR2 SQIVND (reference sequence). V was shortened by 9 bases and J by 4 bases, with 15 bases between the two germline ends. The CDR3 is 13 residues long. For the CDR3, the DNA is TGTGCCAGCCAGGACGGCAGTTTCTATGGCTACACCTTC. This codes for CASQDGSFYGYTF.

There are many counts of this clonotype. V and J are TRBV7-8 and TRBJ2-3; D possibly corresponds to TRBD1 (5 bases). Looked up from germline, CDR1 is SGHVS and CDR2 is FQNEAQ. This CDR3 has 16 amino acids. V lost 3 bases to trimming and J lost 2 bases, with 15 bases between them. This CDR3 is CASSFPRGEYTDTQYF. For the CDR3, the DNA is TGTGCCAGCAGCTTCCCTAGGGGCGAGTACACAGATACGCAGTATTTT.

This clonotype was found a few times. The chain is built from TRBV7-9 and TRBJ2-5; a weak D match, TRBD1 (6 bases). Trimming left V 6 bases short and J 1 base short, with 9 bases between. Germline CDR1 reads SEHNR; CDR2 reads FQNEAQ (reference sequence). The CDR3 has 13 residues. CDR3 nucleotide sequence: TGTGCCAGCAGGGACAGCTTCCAAGAGACCCAGTACTTC. It is translated as CASRDSFQETQYF.

This clonotype was observed many times. The rearrangement links TRBV2 to TRBJ2-1, with 13 positions matching TRBD2. The length of the CDR3 is 18 residues. The V gene end was trimmed by 2 bases and the J gene end by 6 bases; junction bases not matched to a gene: 10. CDR1 is SNHLY and CDR2 is FYNNEI in the germline V gene. CDR3 in amino acids: CASSEIGGGLAGSNEQFF. As DNA, the CDR3 is TGTGCCAGCAGTGAAATAGGTGGGGGACTAGCGGGGAGCAATGAGCAGTTCTTC.

This rearrangement joins TRBV7-9 to TRBJ1-4; D is unresolved. V was shortened by 5 bases and J by 5 bases, with 12 bases between the two germline ends. Germline lookup yields CDR1 SEHNR and CDR2 FQNEAQ (reference sequence). CDR3 length: 14 residues. This CDR3 reads CASSTSELNEKLFF. Written as DNA, the CDR3 is TGTGCCAGCAGCACCTCGGAACTGAATGAAAAACTGTTTTTT.

This chain uses TRBV10-2 with TRBJ1-6; D might be TRBD1 (5 bases). The V end was cut by 7 bases, the J end by 3 bases, with 16 bases between. This CDR3 spans 16 amino acids. Germline V gives CDR1 WSHSY, CDR2 SAAADI. In DNA form, the CDR3 reads TGCGCCAGCAACTCGGCTTACGACAGCTATAATTCACCCCTCCACTTT. It yields the protein CASNSAYDSYNSPLHF.

This clonotype was observed a handful of times. The junction departs from the called germline gene at one end, perhaps through a read error. This chain connects TRBV7-9 to TRBJ2-7, with D possibly matching TRBD1 (6 bases). Germline V gene data show CDR1 as SEHNR and CDR2 as FQNEAQ (reference sequence). This CDR3 has 11 amino acids. This CDR3 reads CASSSIIGTFF. CDR3 nucleotides: TGTGCCAGCAGCTCCATAATCGGGACATTCTTC.

This clonotype was observed a handful of times. This clone may be a read error of a much larger clone one base away. The chain links TRBV5-4 to TRBJ2-7; D remains unclear. Germline CDR1 is SGHNT and CDR2 is YYREEE (reference sequence). The CDR3 is 11 amino acids. The ends were cut back, 4 bases at V and 0 bases at J, with 2 bases in the middle. The DNA for the CDR3 is TGTGCCAGCAGCAACTCCTACGAGCAGTACTTC. Translating it yields CASSNSYEQYF.

This clonotype was seen once. V usage is TRBV7-6 and J usage is TRBJ2-5; maybe TRBD1 (6 bases). Between the trimmed V and J ends, which lost 5 bases and 3 bases, there was a span of 13 bases. Per germline, CDR1 SGHVS and CDR2 FNYEAQ. The CDR3 contains 14 residues. In DNA, the CDR3 is TGTGCCAGCAGCCCGGTCCCAGGGGAAGAGACCCAGTACTTC. Residues: CASSPVPGEETQYF.

This clonotype was counted only a few times. The chain recombines TRBV7-9 with TRBJ2-3; 7 bases fit TRBD2. The CDR3 consists of 15 residues. Germline V gives CDR1 SEHNR, CDR2 FQNEAQ (reference sequence). V lost 2 bases and J lost 1; bases outside the gene matches: 3. The CDR3 region is CASSLPGRGTDTQYF. CDR3 nucleotides: TGTGCCAGCAGCTTACCGGGGAGGGGCACAGATACGCAGTATTTT.

The V gene is TRBV4-2, the J gene TRBJ2-7, with D tentatively TRBD1 or TRBD2 (5 bases each). The CDR3 sequence is 16 residues long. Per the germline V gene, CDR1 is LGHNA and CDR2 is YNFKEQ. Trimming removed 0 bases at V and 6 bases at J, with 18 bases between. This CDR3 is CASSQEIASGSSEQYF. The CDR3 region has the DNA TGTGCCAGCAGCCAAGAAATAGCGTCAGGGAGCTCCGAGCAGTACTTC.

The gene calls are TRBV28 and TRBJ1-2, with D tentatively TRBD1 (6 bases). V shed 5 bases and J shed 2 bases, with 15 bases lying between them. In germline, CDR1 is MDHEN, CDR2 SYDVKM. The CDR3 is 15 amino acids. DNA of the CDR3: TGTGCCAGCAGTCTTTACAGGGACACGAACTATGGCTACACCTTC. Amino acid sequence: CASSLYRDTNYGYTF.

The chain joins TRBV5-5 to TRBJ1-2; 7 bases line up with TRBD1. The V and J ends lost 3 bases and 5 bases, in that order; junction bases with no gene match: 16. Per germline, CDR1 SGHKS and CDR2 YYEKEE (reference sequence). This CDR3 has 17 amino acids. The CDR3 reads CASSSTGTADAYYGYTF. The CDR3 bases are TGTGCCAGCAGCTCAACCGGGACAGCGGACGCCTATTATGGCTACACCTTC.

This chain uses TRBV20-1 with TRBJ2-3; 10 positions match TRBD1. The CDR3 sequence is 13 residues long. The J segment lost 8 bases and the V segment lost 6 bases, leaving 8 bases of the junction unmatched. Germline V lookup: CDR1 DFQATT, CDR2 SNEGSKA (reference sequence). CDR3: CSAGQGETGTQYF. CDR3 sequence (DNA): TGCAGTGCCGGACAGGGGGAAACGGGTACGCAGTATTTT.

This clonotype appeared a few times. The rearrangement joins TRBV11-3 to TRBJ1-5; D uncertain. The CDR3 is 15 amino acids. The ends were cut back, 11 bases at V and 0 bases at J, with 17 bases in the middle. CDR1 is SGHNT and CDR2 is YENEEA in the germline V gene. The CDR3 here is CAGSRRIYSNQPQHF. The CDR3 region has the DNA TGTGCCGGGAGCAGGAGAATTTATAGCAATCAGCCCCAGCATTTT.

V usage is TRBV7-3 and J usage is TRBJ1-1; D may be TRBD1 (6 bases). Germline lookup yields CDR1 SGHTA and CDR2 FQGTGA. Trimming left V 1 base short and J 4 bases short, with 13 bases between. The CDR3 length is 15 residues. CDR3 protein: CASSLKGGGFTEAFF. DNA of the CDR3: TGTGCCAGCAGCTTAAAAGGGGGAGGATTCACTGAAGCTTTCTTT.

The chain joins TRBV7-9 to TRBJ1-1, with a weak D call TRBD1 (6 bases). The CDR3 covers 14 residues. Per germline, CDR1 SEHNR and CDR2 FQNEAQ (reference sequence). Between the trimmed V and J ends, which lost 4 bases and 7 bases, there was a span of 16 bases. Written as DNA, the CDR3 is TGTGCCAGCAGCTCACAACCGGGACACGATGAAGCTTTCTTT. Its protein product is CASSSQPGHDEAFF.